Shown below are 10 T cell receptor beta chains from a single sample sequenced in a study of CD8 T cells in ankylosing spondylitis. Study-wide results and limits: In ankylosing spondylitis blood, a motif of roughly eight highly homologous TCR beta variants appeared characteristic.

No antigen has been identified for these receptors. Using its own MiXCR run on the 5' RACE reads, TCRdb lists one record per CDR3 protein. The data show fewer than 750,000 distinct CDR3 sequences, roughly 20% seen once. The sequencing sample was made of blood, either unsorted or a sorted T cell fraction (not recorded which). Receptor source: a male donor with ankylosing spondylitis.

The chain is built from TRBV27 and TRBJ2-6, with D unclear. CDR1 MNHEY and CDR2 SMNVEV come from the germline V gene (reference sequence). V lost 6 bases and J 2 bases, leaving 11 bases between the germline ends. This CDR3 is built from 15 residues. In DNA form, the CDR3 reads TGTGCCAGCAGCGACCTAGTCCCTGGGGCCAACGTCCTGACTTTC. As protein: CASSDLVPGANVLTF.

There are a few counts of this clonotype. CDR3: CASRAYTTNEKLFF. DNA of the CDR3: TGTGCCAGCAGAGCTTATACAACTAATGAAAAACTGTTTTTT. The chain couples TRBV6-1 to TRBJ1-4; D is unclear. Germline CDR1 is MNHNS and CDR2 is SASEGT. The CDR3 spans 14 residues. V lost 6 bases to trimming and J lost 0 bases, with 8 bases between them.

V and J are TRBV15 and TRBJ2-5; 7 nucleotides align to TRBD2. The germline V gene encodes CDR1 LNHNV and CDR2 YYDKDF (reference sequence). The CDR3 consists of 16 residues. J gave up 5 bases and V 3 bases, and 12 bases lay outside the gene matches. DNA for the CDR3: TGTGCCACCAGCAGGCTCCAGCGGGGAGATATGGAGACCCAGTACTTC. It translates to CATSRLQRGDMETQYF. The full variable domain, its missing parts supplied by reference TRBV15 and TRBJ2-5, is DAMVIQNPRYQVTQFGKPVTLSCSQTLNHNVMYWYQQKSSQAPKLLFHYYDKDFNNEADTPDNFQSRRPNTSFCFLDIRSPGLGDTAMYLCATSRLQRGDMETQYFGPGTRLLVL.

J is TRBJ2-3 and V is TRBV20-1; D is unclear. The CDR3 totals 15 residues. Trimming cost V 3 bases and J 4 bases, with 17 bases left between them. Germline V gives CDR1 DFQATT, CDR2 SNEGSKA (reference sequence). The CDR3 nucleotides read TGCAGTGCTAGGGCAGTTCGAAAAGGTGCAGATACGCAGTATTTT. Its protein is CSARAVRKGADTQYF.

This chain uses TRBV5-1 with TRBJ2-3; 8 bases align to TRBD1. The V gene's germline CDR1 is SGHRS and CDR2 YFSETQ. Trimming removed 3 bases from V and 4 bases from J; junction bases left unmatched: 13. This CDR3 has 17 amino acids. DNA of the CDR3: TGCGCCAGCAGCTCGAATCCAGGGGGCGGTTCAGCAGATACGCAGTATTTT. It is translated as CASSSNPGGGSADTQYF.

This clonotype was observed a few times. The chain combines TRBV5-1 with TRBJ1-6, with a possible D match to TRBD1 (6 bases). The CDR3 loop spans 17 amino acids. V lost 1 base and J 0 bases, leaving 11 bases between the germline ends. Germline CDR1 is SGHRS and CDR2 is YFSETQ. As DNA, the CDR3 is TGCGCCAGCAGCTTGATGGGGGCCGTCTCCTATAATTCACCCCTCCACTTT. The encoded protein is CASSLMGAVSYNSPLHF.

The V call is TRBV7-9, the J call TRBJ2-7; 11 bases align to TRBD2. V dropped 4 bases and J dropped 5; count of bases not matched to a gene: 7. There are 15 residues in the CDR3. The germline CDR1 and CDR2 sequences are SEHNR and FQNEAQ (reference sequence). CDR3 coding DNA: TGTGCCAGCAGCTATACTAGCGGGAGCAGCCACGAGCAGTACTTC. Translating gives CASSYTSGSSHEQYF.

V gene TRBV5-1 combines with J gene TRBJ1-4; 9 bases fit TRBD1. From germline, CDR1 is SGHRS and CDR2 YFSETQ. The CDR3 is 15 amino acids. J gave up 7 bases and V 4 bases, and 8 bases lay outside the gene matches. The CDR3 DNA sequence: TGCGCCAGCAGCCATCGACAGGGGGTTGGTGAAAAACTGTTTTTT. This translates into CASSHRQGVGEKLFF.

J is TRBJ2-7 and V is TRBV5-1; 8 bases align to TRBD1. CDR1 SGHRS and CDR2 YFSETQ come from the germline V gene. CDR3 length: 14 residues. V lost 3 bases to trimming and J lost 7 bases; unmatched junction nucleotides: 9. CDR3 amino acids: CASSSETGAGEQYF. For the CDR3, the DNA is TGCGCCAGCAGCTCCGAGACAGGGGCGGGGGAGCAGTACTTC.

The rearrangement links TRBV20-1 to TRBJ2-7; tentative D call: TRBD2 (5 bases). V lost 6 bases to trimming and J lost 2 bases, with 17 bases between them. The CDR3 runs 14 residues. Germline V CDR1 and CDR2: DFQATT, SNEGSKA (reference sequence). CDR3 protein: CSAGLQTHAYEQYF. The CDR3 DNA sequence: TGCAGTGCCGGACTTCAGACCCATGCCTACGAGCAGTACTTC.